This T cell receptor beta chain was sequenced for a study of regulatory T cells in long-lasting Graves disease. CDR3 regions were amplified by Arm-PCR using iRepertoire HTBI primers to build TCR beta libraries. TCRdb used MiXCR to reprocess the multiplex PCR reads, holding one entry per CDR3 protein. The sample has hundreds of thousands of distinct CDR3 sequences; about 15% are singletons. The CDR3 is 14 residues long. The germline V and J ends were trimmed by 7 bases and 1 base, with 13 bases remaining between them. Per the germline V gene, CDR1 is GTSNPN and CDR2 is SVGIG (reference sequence). The time point was: newly diagnosed GD, antithyroid drugs for less than 3 months. With RNA extracted from PBMCs as input, the TCR library was made. This sample was also put to use in a study of T cells in Graves' hyperthyroidism and ophthalmopathy. That paper adds: In the first-round RT-PCR of the TCR CDR3, the HTBI primer set was used.

This receptor was identified in a woman between 25 and 40 years old with Graves disease. Source: peripheral blood mononuclear cells (PBMCs), taken at new diagnosis, from a patient treated with antithyroid drugs. The gene calls are TRBV30 and TRBJ2-2; D might be TRBD2 (6 bases). The CDR3 here is CASNHGGNTGELFF. CDR3 coding DNA: TGTGCCTCCAACCACGGGGGGAACACCGGGGAGCTGTTTTTT.